This T cell receptor beta chain derives from a study of blood T cell repertoires in COVID-19. Study as a whole: Samples of COVID-19 (acute and convalescent) were obtained from the United States, Italy and Spain. The analysed material was cDNA or gDNA that came from T cells, B-cell-depleted T cells, or PBMCs.

Original methodology: Estimation of nucleated cell counts was performed using reference gene primer amplification. Assay: immunoSEQ multiplex PCR; the TCRdb copy retains only in-frame clones and omits some. Clonal size and the V and J genes are those of that table, whereas D and trimming came from the DNA. The profile shows approximately 280,000 clones, 85% to 90% of them singletons. Sequencing was carried out using peripheral blood. The TCR comes from a man aged 40-49 years with acute or convalescent COVID-19.

CDR3 bases: TGCGCCAGCAGCTTGAGGTCGGGACAGGGGGATGTAAATGAGCAGTTCTTC. Its translation: CASSLRSGQGDVNEQFF. The chain has TRBV5-1 and TRBJ2-1; 11 nucleotides line up with TRBD1. CDR1 is SGHRS and CDR2 is YFSETQ in the germline V gene. CDR3 length equals 17 residues. V was clipped by 1 base and J by 7 bases; unmatched bases: 10.